Listed below are T cell receptor beta chains from one sample, sequenced in a study of T cell responses to AZD1222 COVID-19 vaccine. TCRdb's table, derived via immunoSEQ multiplex PCR, lists solely in-frame clones and lacks some. Altogether roughly 260,000 clones are present, approximately 95% being singletons, with the ten largest covering 0.55%. Sequencing used peripheral blood, obtained on day 0 of AZD1222 vaccination. Source of these receptors: an adult in good health. CDR3s leave out the opening cysteine and the closing phenylalanine or tryptophan.

CDR3	V	J
ASSLVGGHEQY	TRBV7-8	TRBJ2-7
ASSRLLAGPYEQY	TRBV11-2	TRBJ2-7
ASSVDQGQPQH	TRBV9	TRBJ1-5
ASCRVHNSPLH	TRBV11-2	TRBJ1-6
ASRFGGGGNYGYT	TRBV5-4	TRBJ1-2
ASSPSGPLVNYGYT	TRBV28	TRBJ1-2
ASRAYYYPETQY	TRBV14	TRBJ2-5
ASSLSSSGAYNEQF	TRBV5-1	TRBJ2-1
ASSPVEVTQY	TRBV28	TRBJ2-5
ASRQRGGHGYT	TRBV12-3/TRBV12-4	TRBJ1-2
ASSQPGPLVQQY	TRBV3-1/TRBV3-2	TRBJ2-7
ASSTGEVYGYT	TRBV19	TRBJ1-2
ASRPRSKKLF	TRBV11-3	TRBJ1-4
ATSSGSYSGNTIY	TRBV25-1	TRBJ1-3
ASSYGGSGNTIY	TRBV6-5	TRBJ1-3
ASSLTGELF	TRBV7-2	TRBJ2-2
ASRVGQGGSPLH	TRBV28	TRBJ1-6
ASSPTSTLGETQY	TRBV7-2	TRBJ2-5
ASSDAGTGYTEAF	TRBV6-5	TRBJ1-1
AISVGTPYEQY	TRBV10-3	TRBJ2-7
ASSPPSTTNTEAF	TRBV28	TRBJ1-1
AISGQGQPQH	TRBV10-3	TRBJ1-5
ASITWPNEQF	TRBV2	TRBJ2-1
ASSEAPDSSYEQY	TRBV6-1	TRBJ2-7
ASSPPSAGYEQY	TRBV18	TRBJ2-7
ASSSTSNEQY	TRBV12-3/TRBV12-4	TRBJ2-7
ASSDQTAKLLTEAF	TRBV6-4	TRBJ1-1
ASSARQGVNEKLF	TRBV7-8	TRBJ1-4
ASSDLIGELF	TRBV28	TRBJ2-2
SGLLAGDGPGQY	TRBV29-1	TRBJ2-7
ASSLSPQETQY	TRBV27	TRBJ2-5
ASSHLGGPGNTIY	TRBV3-1/TRBV3-2	TRBJ1-3
ASSDRTAPLTF	TRBV18	TRBJ2-1
ASSYWWGGDQPQH	TRBV6-2/TRBV6-3	TRBJ1-5
ASSFSGSRYEQY	TRBV11-2	TRBJ2-7
ASTPRGFREEAGRH	TRBV28	TRBJ1-5
ASSLIARDGYGYT	TRBV28	TRBJ1-2
SGSDRGYSNQPQH	TRBV20-1	TRBJ1-5
ASSSPGGWSGELF	TRBV6-5	TRBJ2-2
ASDFTGGHNEQF	TRBV5-1	TRBJ2-1
ASSTGLAGSYEQY	TRBV3-1/TRBV3-2	TRBJ2-7
ASKVGGNYEQY	TRBV6-6	TRBJ2-7
ASSQETTGRGAGRGYT	TRBV3-1/TRBV3-2	TRBJ1-2